The clone carrying this T cell receptor (beta chain) turned up a few times. What it recognizes is unknown. Trimming left V 0 bases short and J 4 bases short, with 5 bases between. The CDR3 runs 12 residues. Germline V gives CDR1 SGHRS, CDR2 YFSETQ. The data were taken from a study of cytomegalovirus exposure and HLA in healthy donors. A multiplex PCR was run with 60 Vbeta primers and 13 Jbeta primers. Generated by immunoSEQ multiplex PCR, the TCRdb table keeps only in-frame clones and is missing some. Among roughly 190,000 clones listed, under 80% were seen once. Study-wide findings and caveats: Sequencing probably produced one cluster of sequence variants that were highly shared. Among TCR beta chains of equal frequency, HLA-associated ones were more clonally expanded in a later analysis.

This receptor was identified in a female donor in good health and CMV-seronegative. The rearrangement uses TRBV5-1 and TRBJ2-7; D is unclear. Material for sequencing was PBMCs. Here the CDR3 reads CASSLVGYEQYF. The CDR3, as DNA: TGCGCCAGCAGCTTGGTCGGGTACGAGCAGTACTTC. Variable domain in full (rest from reference TRBV5-1 and TRBJ2-7): KAGVTQTPRYLIKTRGQQVTLSCSPISGHRSVSWYQQTPGQGLQFLFEYFSETQRNKGNFPGRFSGRQFSNSRSEMNVSTLELGDSALYLCASSLVGYEQYFGPGTRLTVT.